These 2 T cell receptor beta chains were all obtained from the same sample, sequenced in a study of T cells after posttransplantation cyclophosphamide. Assay used: immunoSEQ multiplex PCR; TCRdb lists only in-frame clones, some missing. The sample includes about 52,000 clones, roughly 92% of them seen just once. Sequencing was carried out using PBMCs. The receptors stem from a woman in her 30s in good health and a related stem cell transplant donor.

This clone has a single count. The chain has TRBV29-1 and TRBJ2-3; 10 nucleotides align to TRBD1. Germline assignment: CDR1 SQVTM and CDR2 ANQGSEA. CDR3 length equals 15 residues. With 3 bases clipped from V and 1 base from J, the junction kept 4 bases outside the gene matches. The CDR3 DNA reads as TGCAGCGTTGAGGGTGGGACAGGGGGCACAGATACGCAGTATTTT. It specifies CSVEGGTGGTDTQYF.

This clone was seen once. The genes are TRBV7-9 and TRBJ2-5; TRBD2 matches at 8 bases. Germline CDR1 and CDR2: SEHNR and FQNEAQ (reference sequence). The CDR3 contains 17 residues. Unmatched junction bases numbered 7, after V lost 0 bases and J lost 1 base. CDR3 sequence reads: CASSLAVTGGPQETQYF. The CDR3 bases are TGTGCCAGCAGCTTAGCGGTAACGGGGGGGCCCCAAGAGACCCAGTACTTC.